The source of this TCR beta chain is a study of cytomegalovirus exposure and HLA in healthy donors. Repertoires were generated with immunoSEQ multiplex PCR, while TCRdb's copy carries only in-frame clones and drops some. The sample contains 230,000 or so clones, 70% to 90% of which appear only once. V shed 7 bases and J shed 0 bases, with 9 bases lying between them. This CDR3 has 13 amino acids. CDR1 and CDR2 (germline): SNHLY, FYNNEI. The J gene is TRBJ1-1, the V gene TRBV2; D is ambiguous. The sequence derives from a woman in her late teens or twenties in good health and CMV-seronegative. The sample comprised PBMCs. This CDR3 is CASTLLVNTEAFF. The CDR3 DNA is TGTGCCAGCACGCTCTTAGTGAACACTGAAGCTTTCTTT.